This T cell receptor beta chain was identified during a study of OX40 agonist ivuxolimab in advanced cancers. Study background: Administration of intravenous ivuxolimab to patients occurred every 2 weeks at 0.01 to 10 mg/kg. Partial responses were seen in three patients, one with hepatocellular carcinoma and two with cutaneous melanoma. A history of anti-PD-1, anti-PD-L1 or anti-CTLA-4 therapy was acceptable, and about 37% had some. Study outcomes and limitations: Among T cells, CD8+ cells averaged more expanded clones than CD4+ cells.

TCRdb's table, derived via immunoSEQ multiplex PCR, lists solely in-frame clones and lacks some. Of around 40,000 clones in the sample, 70% to 85% are singletons; the top ten hold about 8.1%. This clone was counted between two and nine times. Its antigen remains unidentified. The CDR3 spans 18 residues. Germline V gene lookup returns CDR1 GTSNPN and CDR2 SVGIG (reference sequence). V was clipped by 2 bases and J by 7 bases; unmatched bases: 20. The V gene is TRBV30, the J gene TRBJ2-1; 7 nucleotides align to TRBD2. Sequencing used CD4+ or CD8+ T cells sorted from blood, obtained in a trial of the OX40 agonist ivuxolimab. This receptor was obtained from an adult with an advanced solid tumor such as melanoma, head and neck, liver or kidney cancer. The CDR3 bases are TGTGCCTGGAGTTCCGGGACCCTGGGAGCGGGGAGTAGGAATGAGCAGTTCTTC. Translating it yields CAWSSGTLGAGSRNEQFF.